The 22 T cell receptor beta chains below all came from one sample that was sequenced in a study of cytotoxic CD8 clonotypes in ibrutinib-treated CLL. Libraries were prepared by immunoSEQ multiplex PCR; TCRdb keeps only in-frame clonotypes and omits some of them. Among approximately 130,000 clones listed, 80% to 90% were seen once. Material: PBMCs, obtained after 24 months of ibrutinib treatment. These receptors were collected from a human donor with chronic lymphocytic leukemia.

This clone has just a few counts. The genes are TRBV6-4 and TRBJ2-3, with 13 bases aligning to TRBD2. CDR3 length equals 16 residues. J was trimmed by 3 bases and V by 7 bases; bases with no gene match: 7. Germline CDR1 MRHNA, CDR2 SNTAGT. The CDR3 nucleotides are TGTGCCAGCAAGATGACTAGCGGGGGGACTACAGATACGCAGTATTTT. Encoded protein: CASKMTSGGTTDTQYF.

V is TRBV19 and J is TRBJ2-2; D is perhaps TRBD1 (5 bases). This CDR3 spans 14 amino acids. CDR1 and CDR2 from the germline V gene are LNHDA and SQIVND (reference sequence). The V end was cut by 1 base, the J end by 6 bases, with 9 bases between. The CDR3 protein is CASSIGLGAGELFF. The CDR3, as DNA: TGTGCCAGTAGTATAGGATTAGGGGCCGGGGAGCTGTTTTTT.

This sequence joins TRBV6-6 and TRBJ1-2; D gene uncertain. The V end lost 7 bases, the J end lost 5 bases, and 11 bases lay between the germline ends. The CDR3 covers 12 residues. Germline values: CDR1 MNHNY, CDR2 SVGAGI (reference sequence). The CDR3 spells CASTDPGYGYTF. In nucleotides, the CDR3 is TGTGCCAGCACCGATCCAGGTTATGGCTACACCTTC.

V usage is TRBV4-3 and J usage is TRBJ1-3; weak D call: TRBD1 (6 bases). Trimming removed 1 base from V and 0 bases from J, with 13 bases in between. In germline, CDR1 is LGHNA, CDR2 YSLEER. The CDR3 extends over 17 amino acids. CDR3 nucleotides: TGCGCCAGCAGCCAAGTCACGACAGGTAGCTCTGGAAACACCATATATTTT. Translation: CASSQVTTGSSGNTIYF.

V and J are TRBV7-2 and TRBJ2-3; D not resolved. The CDR3 consists of 13 residues. V was trimmed by 3 bases and J by 4 bases, leaving 8 bases between them. Per germline, CDR1 SGHTA and CDR2 FQGNSA. The CDR3 here is CASSLMAADTQYF. The CDR3 coding sequence is TGTGCCAGCAGCTTGATGGCGGCAGATACGCAGTATTTT.

The chain carries TRBV5-1 and TRBJ2-7, with D hard to call. Germline V gene lookup returns CDR1 SGHRS and CDR2 YFSETQ. CDR3 length equals 13 residues. The V and J ends lost 5 bases and 2 bases respectively, with 11 bases between them. The CDR3 is CASSSYETYEQYF. The CDR3 DNA reads TGCGCCAGCAGTAGTTATGAGACCTACGAGCAGTACTTC.

The chain links TRBV19 to TRBJ1-5; D not certain. Trimming stripped 2 bases from V and 0 bases from J, with 11 bases between. Per the germline V gene, CDR1 is LNHDA and CDR2 is SQIVND (reference sequence). The CDR3 extends over 16 amino acids. CDR3 region: CASSIKSQDSNQPQHF. DNA for the CDR3: TGTGCCAGTAGTATAAAGTCGCAGGATAGCAATCAGCCCCAGCATTTT.

This chain joins TRBV10-3 and TRBJ2-3, with a weak D call TRBD1 (5 bases). Germline CDR1 reads ENHRY; CDR2 reads SYGVKD. This CDR3 region has 15 residues. Trimming left V 0 bases short and J 2 bases short, with 9 bases between. DNA of the CDR3: TGTGCCATCAGTGAGTCGGACAAACTCACAGATACGCAGTATTTT. Its protein is CAISESDKLTDTQYF.

The chain recombines TRBV13 with TRBJ2-1; tentative D call: TRBD1 (6 bases). Per the germline V gene, CDR1 is PRHDT and CDR2 is FYEKMQ (reference sequence). Trimming stripped 1 base from V and 5 bases from J, with 15 bases between. CDR3 size: 16 residues. The CDR3, as DNA: TGTGCCAGCAGCTTAGACTGGGGGCCCGGGGACAATGAGCAGTTCTTC. This gives the protein CASSLDWGPGDNEQFF.

The J gene is TRBJ1-6, the V gene TRBV5-4, with D possibly matching TRBD1 (5 bases). This CDR3 contains 15 residues. Germline V gives CDR1 SGHNT, CDR2 YYREEE (reference sequence). Trimming cost V 4 bases and J 9 bases, with 17 bases left between them. CDR3 region: CASSPGGGESSPLHF. The CDR3 DNA reads TGTGCCAGCAGCCCCGGGGGGGGTGAGAGTTCACCCCTCCACTTT.

The V and J genes are TRBV30 and TRBJ2-7; 8 bases align to TRBD1. The germline V gene has CDR1 GTSNPN and CDR2 SVGIG (reference sequence). The CDR3 contains 12 residues. J lost 7 bases, V lost 5 bases, and 7 bases had no gene match. Written as DNA, the CDR3 is TGTGCCTGGGACAGGGGAGGCGGGGAGCAGTACTTC. The encoded protein is CAWDRGGGEQYF.

V is TRBV5-4 and J is TRBJ1-2; 8 positions agree with TRBD1. Germline V gene data show CDR1 as SGHNT and CDR2 as YYREEE (reference sequence). The CDR3 covers 14 residues. Trimming cost V 5 bases and J 5 bases; bases outside gene matches: 8. DNA of the CDR3: TGTGCCAGCAGAGACAGGGGAAGCGGTTATGGCTACACCTTC. This encodes CASRDRGSGYGYTF.

J is TRBJ2-1 and V is TRBV11-2; 7 bases are shared with TRBD1. Germline V gene data show CDR1 as SGHAT and CDR2 as FQNNGV. The CDR3 runs to 12 residues. V shed 4 bases, J shed 8 bases, and the junction held 2 bases outside the gene matches. CDR3 protein: CASSSDRDEQFF. The CDR3 region has the DNA TGTGCCAGCAGCTCCGACAGGGATGAGCAGTTCTTC.

This chain uses TRBV18 with TRBJ1-1; D gene uncertain. The germline CDR1 and CDR2 sequences are KGHSH and LQKENI. Trimming removed 2 bases from V and 1 base from J, with 17 bases in between. This CDR3 comprises 17 residues. CDR3 in DNA: TGTGCCAGCTCACCAGAGAGTAGCCTGGTAGGGAACACTGAAGCTTTCTTT. It translates to CASSPESSLVGNTEAFF.

CDR3 protein: CASRTRGDTQYF. The CDR3 DNA follows: TGTGCCAGCAGGACGCGGGGGGATACGCAGTATTTT. The chain is built from TRBV6-6 and TRBJ2-3; 7 bases are shared with TRBD2. V was clipped by 6 bases and J by 6 bases; unmatched bases: 3. CDR3 length: 12 residues. Germline assignment: CDR1 MNHNY and CDR2 SVGAGI (reference sequence).

The gene calls are TRBV7-9 and TRBJ1-4; D is ambiguous. The germline CDR1 and CDR2 sequences are SEHNR and FQNEAQ (reference sequence). CDR3 length: 14 residues. V was clipped by 4 bases and J by 3 bases, with 9 bases between them. CDR3 amino acids: CASSSSGANEKLFF. CDR3 DNA: TGTGCCAGCAGCTCATCCGGGGCTAATGAAAAACTGTTTTTT. Drawing the rest from reference TRBV7-9 and TRBJ1-4, the complete variable domain is DTGVSQNPRHKITKRGQNVTFRCDPISEHNRLYWYRQTLGQGPEFLTYFQNEAQLEKSRLLSDRFSAERPKGSFSTLEIQRTEQGDSAMYLCASSSSGANEKLFFGSGTQLSVL.

This clone occurred once. The chain is built from TRBV6-6 and TRBJ2-1; the D gene could be TRBD1 or TRBD2 (5 bases each). The CDR3 length is 14 residues. Trimming removed 0 bases at V and 10 bases at J, with 13 bases between. CDR1 and CDR2 (germline): MNHNY, SVGAGI (reference sequence). The chain's CDR3 is CASSYSSGREEQFF. The DNA of the CDR3 is TGTGCCAGCAGTTACTCCAGTGGCAGGGAGGAGCAGTTCTTC.

The rearrangement links TRBV30 to TRBJ2-3; D not resolved. Germline V CDR1 and CDR2: GTSNPN, SVGIG (reference sequence). The CDR3 extends over 13 amino acids. The ends were cut back, 0 bases at V and 1 base at J, with 5 bases in the middle. The CDR3 DNA sequence: TGTGCCTGGAGTGTACGGGGCACAGATACGCAGTATTTT. Protein sequence: CAWSVRGTDTQYF.

The CDR3 sequence: CASSPNLAGASTDTQYF. The CDR3 bases are TGCGCCAGCAGCCCCAACCTAGCGGGGGCTAGCACAGATACGCAGTATTTT. The chain employs TRBV4-3 and TRBJ2-3; TRBD2 matches at 10 bases. The CDR3 is 17 amino acids. CDR1 and CDR2 from the germline V gene are LGHNA and YSLEER. J was trimmed by 0 bases and V by 4 bases; bases with no gene match: 7.

The chain joins TRBV28 to TRBJ2-5; D is unresolved. The J call is doubtful: the DNA matches TRBJ2-7 better. The germline CDR1 and CDR2 sequences are MDHEN and SYDVKM. The CDR3 loop spans 15 amino acids. CDR3 amino acids: CASNTVRTIPYEQYF. The CDR3, as DNA: TGTGCCAGCAACACCGTAAGAACTATCCCCTACGAGCAGTACTTC.

The rearrangement links TRBV7-3 to TRBJ2-1; the D is unclear. The CDR3 length is 13 residues. CDR1 is SGHTA and CDR2 is FQGTGA in the germline V gene. V gave up 8 bases and J gave up 2 bases, with 10 bases separating them. Written as DNA, the CDR3 is TGTGCCAGCGGGTCAGGACCCTACAATGAGCAGTTCTTC. This translates into CASGSGPYNEQFF.

The chain couples TRBV18 to TRBJ2-7, with D uncertain. V was cut by 3 bases and J by 0 bases, with 9 bases left in between. Germline CDR1 is KGHSH and CDR2 is LQKENI. This CDR3 comprises 14 residues. In DNA form, the CDR3 reads TGTGCCAGCTCACCTCCGACGGCCTCCTACGAGCAGTACTTC. Residues: CASSPPTASYEQYF.